The TCR beta chain under discussion was sequenced for a study of a mutant IDH1 vaccine in newly diagnosed glioma. Study context: Treated patients had a mean age of 40.4 years and a roughly 62% male, around 38% female split.

This table comes from immunoSEQ multiplex PCR, and its TCRdb copy is limited to in-frame clones, with some not included. This table holds about 16,000 clones, roughly 96% found once. CDR3 length: 16 amino acids. Noted time point: baseline, week 1 (first vaccination visit). Treatment: pre-vaccination baseline after standard-of-care therapy. Every donor had a new WHO grade 3 or 4 astrocytoma that was IDH1-mutant, with loss of nuclear ATRX. V gene TRBV21-1 combines with J gene TRBJ2-3. TRBV21-1 is given as a pseudogene. Specimen: peripheral blood mononuclear cells (PBMCs), collected from a glioma patient treated with radiotherapy, temozolomide or both. The TCR was taken from a woman aged 18-29 years with glioma. Some clones in this sample may be carry-over from other donors' samples. The CDR3 protein is CASSKEGTLGPDTQYF. The CDR3 bases are TGTGCCAGCAGCAAAGAAGGGACGCTGGGTCCAGATACGCAGTATTTT.